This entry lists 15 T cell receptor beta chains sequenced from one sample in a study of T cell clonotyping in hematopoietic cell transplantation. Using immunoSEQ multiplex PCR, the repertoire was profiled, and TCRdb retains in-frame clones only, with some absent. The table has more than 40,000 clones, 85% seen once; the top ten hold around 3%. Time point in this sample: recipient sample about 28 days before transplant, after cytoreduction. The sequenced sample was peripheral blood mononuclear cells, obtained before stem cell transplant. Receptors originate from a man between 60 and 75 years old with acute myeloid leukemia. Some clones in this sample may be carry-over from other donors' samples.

The CDR3 DNA follows: TGTGCCAGCAGAGAGGGGACGCGCGGGACCCAGTACTTC. Protein: CASREGTRGTQYF. This chain joins TRBV2 and TRBJ2-5, with D perhaps TRBD1 or TRBD2 (5 bases each). V lost 6 bases to trimming and J lost 7 bases, with 15 bases between them. The germline CDR1 and CDR2 sequences are SNHLY and FYNNEI. The CDR3 has 13 amino acids.

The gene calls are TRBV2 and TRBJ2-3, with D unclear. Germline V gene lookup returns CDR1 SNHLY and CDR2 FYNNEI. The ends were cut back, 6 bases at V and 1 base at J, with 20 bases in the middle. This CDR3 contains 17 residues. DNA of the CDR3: TGTGCCAGCAGCCCCTCGAATTCCGTAGTCGGCACAGATACGCAGTATTTT. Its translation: CASSPSNSVVGTDTQYF.

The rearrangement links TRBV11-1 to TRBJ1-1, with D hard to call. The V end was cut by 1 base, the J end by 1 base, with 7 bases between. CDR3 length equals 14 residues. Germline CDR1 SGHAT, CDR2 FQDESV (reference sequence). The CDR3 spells CASSLVAQNTEAFF. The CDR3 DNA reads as TGTGCCAGCAGCTTAGTAGCGCAGAACACTGAAGCTTTCTTT.

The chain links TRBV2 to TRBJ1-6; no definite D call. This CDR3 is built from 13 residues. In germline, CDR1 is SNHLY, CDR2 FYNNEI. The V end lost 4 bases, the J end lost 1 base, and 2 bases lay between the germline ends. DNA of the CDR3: TGTGCCAGCAGTGTATCCTATAATTCACCCCTCCACTTT. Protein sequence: CASSVSYNSPLHF.

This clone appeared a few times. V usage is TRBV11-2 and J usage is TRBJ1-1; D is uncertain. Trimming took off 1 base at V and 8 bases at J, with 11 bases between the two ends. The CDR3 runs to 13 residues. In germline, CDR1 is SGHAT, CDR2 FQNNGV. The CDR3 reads CASSLGAVGEAFF. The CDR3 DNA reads TGTGCCAGCAGCTTAGGGGCGGTCGGAGAAGCTTTCTTT. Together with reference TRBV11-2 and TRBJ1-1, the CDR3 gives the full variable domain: EAGVAQSPRYKIIEKRQSVAFWCNPISGHATLYWYQQILGQGPKLLIQFQNNGVVDDSQLPKDRFSAERLKGVDSTLKIQPAKLEDSAVYLCASSLGAVGEAFFGQGTRLTVV.

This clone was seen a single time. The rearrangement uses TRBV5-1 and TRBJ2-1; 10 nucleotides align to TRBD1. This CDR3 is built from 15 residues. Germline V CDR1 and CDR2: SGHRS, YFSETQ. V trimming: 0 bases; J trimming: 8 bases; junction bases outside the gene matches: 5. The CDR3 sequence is CASSLAWTGGDEQFF. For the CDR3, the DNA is TGCGCCAGCAGCTTGGCTTGGACAGGGGGGGATGAGCAGTTCTTC.

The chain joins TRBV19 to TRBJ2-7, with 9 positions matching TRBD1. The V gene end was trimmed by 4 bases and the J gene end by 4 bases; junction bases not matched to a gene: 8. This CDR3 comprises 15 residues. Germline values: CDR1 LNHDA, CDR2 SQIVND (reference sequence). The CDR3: CASSNAYGQGYEQYF. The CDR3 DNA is TGTGCCAGTAGTAATGCCTACGGACAGGGGTACGAGCAGTACTTC. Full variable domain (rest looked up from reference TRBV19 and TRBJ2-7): DGGITQSPKYLFRKEGQNVTLSCEQNLNHDAMYWYRQDPGQGLRLIYYSQIVNDFQKGDIAEGYSVSREKKESFPLTVTSAQKNPTAFYLCASSNAYGQGYEQYFGPGTRLTVT.

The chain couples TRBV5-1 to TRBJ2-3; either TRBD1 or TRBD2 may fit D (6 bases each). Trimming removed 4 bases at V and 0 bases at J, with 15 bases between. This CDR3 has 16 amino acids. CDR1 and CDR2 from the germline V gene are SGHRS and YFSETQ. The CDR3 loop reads CASSLEEGGSTDTQYF. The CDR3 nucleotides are TGCGCCAGCAGCCTGGAGGAGGGGGGCAGCACAGATACGCAGTATTTT.

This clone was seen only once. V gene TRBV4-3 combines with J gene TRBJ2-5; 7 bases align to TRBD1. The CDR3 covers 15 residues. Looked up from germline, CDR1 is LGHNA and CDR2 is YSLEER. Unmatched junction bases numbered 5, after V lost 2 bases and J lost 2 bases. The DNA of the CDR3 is TGCGCCAGCAGCCAATCGGGACAGCCGCAAGAGACCCAGTACTTC. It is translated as CASSQSGQPQETQYF.

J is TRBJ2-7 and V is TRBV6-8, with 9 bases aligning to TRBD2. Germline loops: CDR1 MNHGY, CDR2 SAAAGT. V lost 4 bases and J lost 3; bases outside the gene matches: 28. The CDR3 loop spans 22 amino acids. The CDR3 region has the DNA TGTGCCAGCAGTTCCGACAGTTCTAAAACCGGGACTAGCCTGATTTCCGGCTACGAGCAGTACTTC. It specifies CASSSDSSKTGTSLISGYEQYF.

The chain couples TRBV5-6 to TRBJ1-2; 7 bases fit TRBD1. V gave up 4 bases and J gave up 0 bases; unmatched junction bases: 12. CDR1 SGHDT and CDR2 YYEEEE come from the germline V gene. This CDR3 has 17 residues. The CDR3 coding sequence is TGTGCCAGCAGCGGACAGGACCGTCGGGGACCTAACTATGGCTACACCTTC. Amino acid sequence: CASSGQDRRGPNYGYTF. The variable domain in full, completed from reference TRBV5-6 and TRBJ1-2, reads DAGVTQSPTHLIKTRGQQVTLRCSPKSGHDTVSWYQQALGQGPQFIFQYYEEEERQRGNFPDRFSGHQFPNYSSELNVNALLLGDSALYLCASSGQDRRGPNYGYTFGSGTRLTVV.

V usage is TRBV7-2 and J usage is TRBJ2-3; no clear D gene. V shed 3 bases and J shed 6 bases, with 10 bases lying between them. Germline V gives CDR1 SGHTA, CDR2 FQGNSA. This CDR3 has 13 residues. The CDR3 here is CASSFSTLDTQYF. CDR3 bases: TGTGCCAGCAGCTTTTCAACGTTGGATACGCAGTATTTT.

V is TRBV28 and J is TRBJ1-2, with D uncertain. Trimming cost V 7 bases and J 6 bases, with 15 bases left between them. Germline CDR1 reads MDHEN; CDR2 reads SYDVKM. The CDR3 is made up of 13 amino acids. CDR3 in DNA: TGTGCCAGCATCCGAACCGACATCGATGGCTACACCTTC. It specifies CASIRTDIDGYTF.

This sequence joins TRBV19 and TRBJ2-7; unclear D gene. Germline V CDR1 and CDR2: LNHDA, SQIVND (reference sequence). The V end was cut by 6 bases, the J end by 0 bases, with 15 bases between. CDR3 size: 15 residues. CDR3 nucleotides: TGTGCCAGTAGAGGCCAGCACCATAGCTCCTACGAGCAGTACTTC. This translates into CASRGQHHSSYEQYF.

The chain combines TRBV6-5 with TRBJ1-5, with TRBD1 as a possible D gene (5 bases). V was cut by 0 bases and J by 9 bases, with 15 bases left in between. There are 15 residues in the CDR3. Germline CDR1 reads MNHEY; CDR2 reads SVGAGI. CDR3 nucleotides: TGTGCCAGCAGTTACTCGAGGGACTCCGGCCCGCCCCAGCATTTT. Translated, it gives CASSYSRDSGPPQHF.